The 25 T cell receptor beta chains presented below share a single source sample, sequenced in a study of CD8 T cells in ankylosing spondylitis. Study-wide results and caveats: Seemingly characteristic of ankylosing spondylitis blood was a TCR beta motif consisting of fewer than 10 highly homologous variants.

TCRdb re-called the 5' RACE reads with MiXCR, one entry per CDR3 protein. Of around 450,000 distinct CDR3 sequences detected, approximately 26% appear once; the ten largest clones hold about 0.9%. Their antigens remain unidentified. The material sequenced was blood, either unsorted or a sorted T cell fraction (not recorded which). The source of these receptors is a male donor with ankylosing spondylitis.

This chain connects TRBV7-2 to TRBJ2-1; TRBD2 matches 11 bases. Losses at the gene ends were 6 bases for V and 12 bases for J; bases not matched to a gene: 1. Germline V gives CDR1 SGHTA, CDR2 FQGNSA. The length of the CDR3 is 11 residues. In DNA, the CDR3 is TGTGCCAGCAGTAGCGGGAGGGGGCAGTTCTTC. This encodes CASSSGRGQFF.

This clonotype was seen a few times. CDR3 amino acids: CASSRTGLEGYTF. In nucleotides, the CDR3 is TGCGCCAGCAGCAGGACAGGGTTGGAGGGCTACACCTTC. The chain has TRBV5-1 and TRBJ1-2; 8 bases are a match to TRBD1. The germline V gene encodes CDR1 SGHRS and CDR2 YFSETQ. There are 13 residues in the CDR3. The ends lost 4 bases at V and 8 bases at J; junction bases unmatched: 7.

The chain is built from TRBV10-3 and TRBJ1-4; TRBD1 might be the D (6 bases). Germline V gene sequence: CDR1 ENHRY, CDR2 SYGVKD. The CDR3 has 15 residues. V dropped 6 bases and J dropped 6 bases, with 17 bases sitting between them. CDR3 sequence: CAISLGGARDEKLFF. CDR3 bases: TGTGCCATCAGCCTCGGGGGGGCAAGGGATGAAAAACTGTTTTTT.

The chain recombines TRBV7-9 with TRBJ2-2; TRBD1 matches 9 bases. Per germline, CDR1 SEHNR and CDR2 FQNEAQ (reference sequence). Losses at the gene ends were 4 bases for V and 4 bases for J; bases not matched to a gene: 4. The CDR3 extends over 15 amino acids. Here the CDR3 reads CASSWGQGSTGELFF. CDR3 bases: TGTGCCAGCAGCTGGGGACAGGGTAGCACCGGGGAGCTGTTTTTT.

This clonotype was observed many times. V is TRBV12-3 or TRBV12-4 and J is TRBJ2-2, with D possibly TRBD1 on 6 matching bases. The CDR3 is 15 amino acids. V gave up 2 bases and J gave up 2 bases, with 9 bases separating them. The CDR3 loop reads CASSLRGSNTGELFF. CDR3 DNA: TGTGCCAGCAGTTTAAGGGGGAGCAACACCGGGGAGCTGTTTTTT.

This clonotype was counted between two and nine times. J is TRBJ2-2 and V is TRBV12-3 or TRBV12-4; 8 bases fit TRBD1. The V and J ends lost 6 bases and 7 bases, in that order; junction bases with no gene match: 13. The CDR3 is 16 residues long. CDR3 nucleotide sequence: TGTGCCAGCAGCTCAGTTGGACAGGGAAGGTTCGGGGAGCTGTTTTTT. Amino acids: CASSSVGQGRFGELFF.

V usage is TRBV3-1 and J usage is TRBJ2-3; D ambiguous. V was shortened by 3 bases and J by 5 bases, with 6 bases between the two germline ends. Germline CDR1 LGHDT, CDR2 YNNKEL (reference sequence). The CDR3 has 12 amino acids. The chain's CDR3 is CASSHPGDTQYF. In nucleotides, the CDR3 is TGTGCCAGCAGCCATCCTGGAGATACGCAGTATTTT.

This clonotype appeared many times. The J gene is TRBJ2-1, the V gene TRBV7-9; 8 positions match TRBD1. The germline V gene encodes CDR1 SEHNR and CDR2 FQNEAQ (reference sequence). The CDR3 runs to 12 residues. V shed 2 bases, J shed 9 bases, and the junction held 0 bases outside the gene matches. The CDR3 loop is CASSLTGGEQFF. In DNA form, the CDR3 reads TGTGCCAGCAGCTTAACAGGGGGTGAGCAGTTCTTC.

The chain joins TRBV3-1 to TRBJ2-3; D is perhaps TRBD1 or TRBD2 (5 bases each). Germline loops: CDR1 LGHDT, CDR2 YNNKEL (reference sequence). This CDR3 is 14 amino acids long. V was shortened by 4 bases and J by 2 bases, with 10 bases between the two germline ends. The CDR3 DNA sequence: TGTGCCAGCAGCCCCGTCGGGGCCACAGATACGCAGTATTTT. This sequence encodes CASSPVGATDTQYF.

The CDR3 here is CASSLSRGVWTSSYEQYF. The CDR3 region has the DNA TGTGCCAGCAGTTTATCCCGGGGGGTATGGACGTCGTCCTACGAGCAGTACTTC. The V and J genes are TRBV28 and TRBJ2-7; TRBD2 matches at 7 bases. J lost 1 base, V lost 1 base, and 13 bases had no gene match. The V gene's germline CDR1 is MDHEN and CDR2 SYDVKM. The length of the CDR3 is 18 residues.

The DNA for the CDR3 is TGTGCCAGCAGCCAAGACAATGGGAGGGGGAACACCGGGGAGCTGTTTTTT. As protein: CASSQDNGRGNTGELFF. The V call is TRBV4-2, the J call TRBJ2-2; 7 bases agree with TRBD2. The CDR3 consists of 17 residues. Germline trimming cut 0 bases from V and 1 base from J; bases unmatched to any gene: 5. Germline lookup yields CDR1 LGHNA and CDR2 YNFKEQ.

This clonotype has only a few counts. The chain joins TRBV5-1 to TRBJ1-2; D possibly corresponds to TRBD1 (5 bases). V was clipped by 0 bases and J by 6 bases, with 15 bases between them. The CDR3 consists of 15 residues. Per germline, CDR1 SGHRS and CDR2 YFSETQ. CDR3: CASSLGLGGGNGYTF. In DNA, the CDR3 is TGCGCCAGCAGCTTGGGGCTCGGCGGGGGAAATGGCTACACCTTC.

V is TRBV3-1 and J is TRBJ1-1; 11 bases are a match to TRBD1. Trimming took 4 bases from V and 10 from J; bases not matched to a gene: 5. There are 13 residues in the CDR3. Per the germline V gene, CDR1 is LGHDT and CDR2 is YNNKEL (reference sequence). CDR3 sequence (DNA): TGTGCCAGCAGCCGTGGGACAGGGGGTCGAGCTTTCTTT. It yields the protein CASSRGTGGRAFF.

The chain couples TRBV6-1 to TRBJ2-6, with TRBD1 identical over 11 bases. Per the germline V gene, CDR1 is MNHNS and CDR2 is SASEGT. V gave up 6 bases and J gave up 0 bases; unmatched junction bases: 1. The CDR3 runs to 16 residues. In DNA, the CDR3 is TGTGCCAGCAGGGGGACAGGGGGCTCTGGGGCCAACGTCCTGACTTTC. Translating gives CASRGTGGSGANVLTF.

The V and J genes are TRBV5-6 and TRBJ2-1; D gene unclear. V was cut by 4 bases and J by 0 bases, with 14 bases left in between. The CDR3 consists of 16 residues. Germline CDR1 SGHDT, CDR2 YYEEEE. The CDR3 nucleotides read TGTGCCAGCAGCAAAAAGGCGGAGAGCTCCTACAATGAGCAGTTCTTC. Its translation: CASSKKAESSYNEQFF.

V is TRBV29-1 and J is TRBJ2-1; TRBD2 matches 7 bases. The CDR3 spans 15 residues. V shed 6 bases and J 1 base; nucleotides not matched to a gene: 9. Germline CDR1 and CDR2: SQVTM and ANQGSEA. This chain's CDR3 is CSVTPGRGSYNEQFF. DNA for the CDR3: TGCAGCGTCACACCGGGGAGGGGATCCTACAATGAGCAGTTCTTC.

This clonotype turned up a few times. The chain carries TRBV4-1 and TRBJ1-4; possible D gene TRBD1, 5 bases. Trimming left V 3 bases short and J 6 bases short, with 14 bases between. CDR3 size: 15 residues. The germline V gene has CDR1 MGHRA and CDR2 YSYEKL. The CDR3 here is CASSHNQGGDEKLFF. The CDR3 DNA reads as TGCGCCAGCAGCCATAACCAGGGAGGGGATGAAAAACTGTTTTTT.

The chain couples TRBV15 to TRBJ1-5; D is uncertain. Germline V CDR1 and CDR2: LNHNV, YYDKDF (reference sequence). The V end was cut by 0 bases, the J end by 5 bases, with 5 bases between. The CDR3 is made up of 13 amino acids. CDR3 nucleotide sequence: TGTGCCACCAGCAGAGAGGCGGATCAGCCCCAGCATTTT. Its protein product is CATSREADQPQHF. Together with reference TRBV15 and TRBJ1-5, the CDR3 gives the full variable domain: DAMVIQNPRYQVTQFGKPVTLSCSQTLNHNVMYWYQQKSSQAPKLLFHYYDKDFNNEADTPDNFQSRRPNTSFCFLDIRSPGLGDTAMYLCATSREADQPQHFGDGTRLSIL.

V gene TRBV5-6 combines with J gene TRBJ1-1; possibly TRBD1 for D (5 bases). Per germline, CDR1 SGHDT and CDR2 YYEEEE. Trimming removed 0 bases from V and 5 bases from J, with 17 bases in between. CDR3 length equals 16 residues. DNA for the CDR3: TGTGCCAGCAGCTTGGGCCTGGCGGGGCGAGGTACTGAAGCTTTCTTT. Translating it yields CASSLGLAGRGTEAFF.

This clonotype came up once. The genes are TRBV2 and TRBJ1-2; D is possibly TRBD1 (5 bases). The CDR3 sequence is 13 residues long. With 10 bases removed from V and 4 bases from J, the gap between germline ends came to 16 bases. Per the germline V gene, CDR1 is SNHLY and CDR2 is FYNNEI. CDR3 nucleotides: TGTGCCACTCAGGGCCTGCTCCGCTATGGCTACACCTTC. As protein: CATQGLLRYGYTF.

This chain uses TRBV9 with TRBJ2-2; D is possibly TRBD2 (6 bases). Trimming pared 3 bases from V and 4 bases from J, leaving 19 bases between. CDR1 is SGDLS, CDR2 YYNGEE, per germline. The CDR3 length is 17 residues. The CDR3 coding sequence is TGTGCCAGCAGCGCCGACAAGAGGAGGGCCGGCACCGGGGAGCTGTTTTTT. Encoded protein: CASSADKRRAGTGELFF.

In its sample, this clonotype was seen a few times. The chain is built from TRBV29-1 and TRBJ1-1; possibly TRBD1 for D (6 bases). Trimming cost V 5 bases and J 2 bases, with 18 bases left between them. Per the germline V gene, CDR1 is SQVTM and CDR2 is ANQGSEA. The CDR3 is 15 residues long. The CDR3 DNA is TGCAGCGTTCCGAACCGGGGGCGACTTAACACTGAAGCTTTCTTT. As protein: CSVPNRGRLNTEAFF.

This clonotype has more than one count but fewer than ten. J is TRBJ2-1 and V is TRBV27, with D possibly being TRBD2 (6 bases). The CDR3 runs 16 residues. Germline CDR1 reads MNHEY; CDR2 reads SMNVEV (reference sequence). V shed 6 bases and J shed 4 bases, with 19 bases lying between them. The CDR3 DNA reads TGTGCCAGCAGACCCCCCTCCGGCGGGAATTACAATGAGCAGTTCTTC. It codes for CASRPPSGGNYNEQFF.

The table lists this clonotype with a few counts. This chain uses TRBV27 with TRBJ2-1, with D possibly being TRBD2 (6 bases). The germline V gene has CDR1 MNHEY and CDR2 SMNVEV (reference sequence). This CDR3 is 14 amino acids long. V lost 4 bases to trimming and J lost 0 bases, with 7 bases between them. CDR3 residues: CASSWGDSYNEQFF. CDR3 DNA: TGTGCCAGCAGTTGGGGGGACTCCTACAATGAGCAGTTCTTC.

A few counts support this clonotype. J is TRBJ2-1 and V is TRBV6-1; TRBD2 matches at 12 bases. The CDR3 totals 17 residues. V trimming: 5 bases; J trimming: 7 bases; junction bases outside the gene matches: 12. Germline CDR1 and CDR2: MNHNS and SASEGT. The DNA of the CDR3 is TGTGCCAGCAGTCCCGCCCCGACTAGCGGGAGAAGGAATGAGCAGTTCTTC. This sequence encodes CASSPAPTSGRRNEQFF.